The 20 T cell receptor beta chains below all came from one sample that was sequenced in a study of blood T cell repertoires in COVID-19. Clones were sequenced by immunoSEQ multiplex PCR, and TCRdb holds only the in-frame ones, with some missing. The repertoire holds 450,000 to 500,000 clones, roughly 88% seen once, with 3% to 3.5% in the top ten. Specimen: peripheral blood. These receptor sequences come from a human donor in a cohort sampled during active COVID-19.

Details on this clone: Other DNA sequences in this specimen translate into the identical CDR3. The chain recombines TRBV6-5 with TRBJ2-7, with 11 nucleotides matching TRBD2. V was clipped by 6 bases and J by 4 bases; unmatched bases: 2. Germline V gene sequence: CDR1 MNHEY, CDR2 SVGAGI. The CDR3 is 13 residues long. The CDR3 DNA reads TGTGCCAGCAGCCGGACTAGCGGGTACGAGCAGTACTTC. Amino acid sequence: CASSRTSGYEQYF.

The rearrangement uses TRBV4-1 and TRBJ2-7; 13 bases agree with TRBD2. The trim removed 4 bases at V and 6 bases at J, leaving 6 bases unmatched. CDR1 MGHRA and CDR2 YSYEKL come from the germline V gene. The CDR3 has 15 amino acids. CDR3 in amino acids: CASSPGLAGLGEQYF. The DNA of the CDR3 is TGCGCCAGCAGCCCGGGACTAGCGGGACTTGGCGAGCAGTACTTC.

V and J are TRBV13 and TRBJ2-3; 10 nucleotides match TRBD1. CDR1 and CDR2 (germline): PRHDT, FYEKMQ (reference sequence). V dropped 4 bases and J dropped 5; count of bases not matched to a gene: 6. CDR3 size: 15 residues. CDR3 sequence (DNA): TGTGCCAGCAGCTCTGGGACAGGGGTTATAGATACGCAGTATTTT. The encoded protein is CASSSGTGVIDTQYF.

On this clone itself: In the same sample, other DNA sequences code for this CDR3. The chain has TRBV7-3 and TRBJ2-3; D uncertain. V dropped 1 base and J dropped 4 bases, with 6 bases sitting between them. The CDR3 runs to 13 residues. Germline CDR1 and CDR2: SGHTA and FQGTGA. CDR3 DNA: TGTGCCAGCAGCTTAAATCGGGCAGATACGCAGTATTTT. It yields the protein CASSLNRADTQYF.

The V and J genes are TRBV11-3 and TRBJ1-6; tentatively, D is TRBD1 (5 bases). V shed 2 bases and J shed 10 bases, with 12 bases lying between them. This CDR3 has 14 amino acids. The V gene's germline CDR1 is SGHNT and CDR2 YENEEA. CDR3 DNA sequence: TGTGCCAGCAGCTTACAAGGGGTAGACTCACCCCTCCACTTT. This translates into CASSLQGVDSPLHF.

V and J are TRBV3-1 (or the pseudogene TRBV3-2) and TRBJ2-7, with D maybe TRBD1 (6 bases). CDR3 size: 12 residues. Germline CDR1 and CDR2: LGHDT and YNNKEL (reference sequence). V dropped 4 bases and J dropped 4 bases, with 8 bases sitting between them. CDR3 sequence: CASSRGQYEQYF. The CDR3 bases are TGTGCCAGCAGCCGTGGACAGTACGAGCAGTACTTC.

CDR3 coding DNA: TGTGCCAGTGGGACTAGCGGTCGCACAGATACGCAGTATTTT. The encoded protein is CASGTSGRTDTQYF. The genes are TRBV11-2 and TRBJ2-3; 11 positions agree with TRBD2. The V segment lost 9 bases and the J segment 1 base; nucleotides outside the gene matches: 3. This CDR3 comprises 14 residues. Germline V gives CDR1 SGHAT, CDR2 FQNNGV.

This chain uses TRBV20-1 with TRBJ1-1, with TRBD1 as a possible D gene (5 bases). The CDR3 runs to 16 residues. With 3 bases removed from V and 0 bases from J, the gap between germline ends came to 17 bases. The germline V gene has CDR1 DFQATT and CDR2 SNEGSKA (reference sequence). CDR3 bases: TGCAGTGCTAGTCGGGCTCAACGACAGTTGAACACTGAAGCTTTCTTT. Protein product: CSASRAQRQLNTEAFF.

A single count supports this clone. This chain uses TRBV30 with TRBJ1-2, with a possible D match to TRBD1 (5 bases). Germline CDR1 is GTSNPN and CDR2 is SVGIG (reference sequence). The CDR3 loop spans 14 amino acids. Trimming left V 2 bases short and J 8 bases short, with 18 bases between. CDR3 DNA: TGTGCCTGGAGTCGACAGCGCAGGGTTCCGGGCTACACCTTC. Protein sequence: CAWSRQRRVPGYTF.

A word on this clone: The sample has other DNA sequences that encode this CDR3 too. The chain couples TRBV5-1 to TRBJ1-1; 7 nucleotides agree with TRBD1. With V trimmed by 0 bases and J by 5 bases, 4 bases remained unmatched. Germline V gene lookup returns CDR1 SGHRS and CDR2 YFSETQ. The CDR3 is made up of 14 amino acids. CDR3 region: CASSLGQGGTEAFF. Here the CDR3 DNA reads TGCGCCAGCAGCTTGGGACAGGGTGGAACTGAAGCTTTCTTT.

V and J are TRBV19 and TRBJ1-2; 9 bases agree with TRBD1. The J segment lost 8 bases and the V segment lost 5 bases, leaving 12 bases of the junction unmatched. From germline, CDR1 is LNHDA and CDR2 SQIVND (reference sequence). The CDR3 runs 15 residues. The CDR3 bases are TGTGCCAGTAGTCCAGCGGTCGACAGGGGGAAGGGCTACACCTTC. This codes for CASSPAVDRGKGYTF.

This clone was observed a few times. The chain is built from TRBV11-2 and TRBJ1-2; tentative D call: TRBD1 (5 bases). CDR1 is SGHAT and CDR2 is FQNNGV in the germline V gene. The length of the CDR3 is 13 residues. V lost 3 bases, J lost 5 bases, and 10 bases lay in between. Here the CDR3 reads CASSFGGRYGYTF. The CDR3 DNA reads TGTGCCAGCAGCTTCGGGGGGAGGTATGGCTACACCTTC.

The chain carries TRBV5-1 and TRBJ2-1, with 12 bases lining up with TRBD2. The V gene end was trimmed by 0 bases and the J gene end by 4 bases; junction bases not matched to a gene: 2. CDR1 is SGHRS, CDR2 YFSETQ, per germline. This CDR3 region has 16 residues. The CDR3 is CASSLELAGGYNEQFF. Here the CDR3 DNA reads TGCGCCAGCAGCTTGGAACTAGCGGGAGGTTACAATGAGCAGTTCTTC.

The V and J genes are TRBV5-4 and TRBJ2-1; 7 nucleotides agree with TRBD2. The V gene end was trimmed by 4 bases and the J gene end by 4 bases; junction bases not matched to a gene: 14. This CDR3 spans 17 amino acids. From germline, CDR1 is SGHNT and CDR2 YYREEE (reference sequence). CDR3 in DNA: TGTGCCAGCAGCCCCGTTCGGGCTAGCGGCCTATACAATGAGCAGTTCTTC. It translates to CASSPVRASGLYNEQFF.

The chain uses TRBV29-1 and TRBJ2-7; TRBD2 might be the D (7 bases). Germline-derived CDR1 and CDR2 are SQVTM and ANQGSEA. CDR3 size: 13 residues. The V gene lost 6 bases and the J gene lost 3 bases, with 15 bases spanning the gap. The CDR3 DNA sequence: TGCAGCGTGGGGACTACAGGGAGCTACGAGCAGTACTTC. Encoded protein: CSVGTTGSYEQYF.

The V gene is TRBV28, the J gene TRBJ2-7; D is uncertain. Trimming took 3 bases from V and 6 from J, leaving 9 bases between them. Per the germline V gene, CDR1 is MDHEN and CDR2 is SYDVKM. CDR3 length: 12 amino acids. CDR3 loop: CASSFWSREQYF. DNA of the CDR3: TGTGCCAGCAGTTTTTGGAGCCGCGAGCAGTACTTC.

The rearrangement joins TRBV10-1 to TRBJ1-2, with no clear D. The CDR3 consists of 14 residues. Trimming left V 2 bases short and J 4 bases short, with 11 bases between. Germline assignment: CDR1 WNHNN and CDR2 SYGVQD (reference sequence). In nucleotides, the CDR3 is TGCGCCAGCAGTGAGAAGCCAGCGTTCTATGGCTACACCTTC. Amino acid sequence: CASSEKPAFYGYTF.

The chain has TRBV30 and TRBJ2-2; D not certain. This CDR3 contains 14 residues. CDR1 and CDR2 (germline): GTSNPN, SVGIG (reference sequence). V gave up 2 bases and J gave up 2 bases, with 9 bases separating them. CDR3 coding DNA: TGTGCCTGGAGTAAGCAGGTCAACACCGGGGAGCTGTTTTTT. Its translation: CAWSKQVNTGELFF.

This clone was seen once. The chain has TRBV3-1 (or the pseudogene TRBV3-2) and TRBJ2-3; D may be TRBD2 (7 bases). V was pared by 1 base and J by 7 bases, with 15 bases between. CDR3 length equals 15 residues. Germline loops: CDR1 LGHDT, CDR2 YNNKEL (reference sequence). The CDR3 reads CASSQAGGAGNTQYF. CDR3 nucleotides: TGTGCCAGCAGCCAAGCGGGGGGCGCGGGGAATACGCAGTATTTT.

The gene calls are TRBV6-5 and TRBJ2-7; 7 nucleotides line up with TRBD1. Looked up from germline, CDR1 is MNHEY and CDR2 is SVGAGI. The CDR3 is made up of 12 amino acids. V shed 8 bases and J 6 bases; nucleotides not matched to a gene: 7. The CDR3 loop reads CASHSTGTEQYF. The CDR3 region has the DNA TGTGCCAGCCATTCGACAGGGACCGAGCAGTACTTC.